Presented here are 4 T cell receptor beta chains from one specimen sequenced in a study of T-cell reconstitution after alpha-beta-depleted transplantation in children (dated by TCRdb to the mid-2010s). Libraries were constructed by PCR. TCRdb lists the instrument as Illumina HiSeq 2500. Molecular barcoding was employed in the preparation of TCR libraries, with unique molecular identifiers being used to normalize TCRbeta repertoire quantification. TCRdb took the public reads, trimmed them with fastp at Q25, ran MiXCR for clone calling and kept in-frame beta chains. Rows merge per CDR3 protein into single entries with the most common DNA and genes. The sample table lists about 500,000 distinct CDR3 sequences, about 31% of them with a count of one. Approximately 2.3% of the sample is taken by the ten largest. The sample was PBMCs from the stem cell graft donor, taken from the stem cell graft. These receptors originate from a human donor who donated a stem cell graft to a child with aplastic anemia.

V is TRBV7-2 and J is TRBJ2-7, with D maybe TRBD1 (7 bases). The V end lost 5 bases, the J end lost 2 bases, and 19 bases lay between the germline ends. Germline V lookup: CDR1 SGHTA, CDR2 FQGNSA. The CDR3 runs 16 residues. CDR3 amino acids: CASSRKGGTETYEQYF. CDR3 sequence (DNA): TGTGCCAGCAGCCGAAAAGGGGGGACAGAGACCTACGAGCAGTACTTC.

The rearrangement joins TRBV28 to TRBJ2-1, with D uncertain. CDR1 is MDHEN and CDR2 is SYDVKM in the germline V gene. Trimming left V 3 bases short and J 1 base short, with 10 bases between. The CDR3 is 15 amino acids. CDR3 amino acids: CASSFRGHSYNEQFF. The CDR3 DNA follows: TGTGCCAGCAGTTTTCGCGGCCATTCCTACAATGAGCAGTTCTTC.

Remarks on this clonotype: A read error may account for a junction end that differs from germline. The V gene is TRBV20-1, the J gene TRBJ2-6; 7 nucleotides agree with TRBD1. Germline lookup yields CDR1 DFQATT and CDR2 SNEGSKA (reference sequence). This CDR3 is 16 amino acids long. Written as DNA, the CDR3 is TGCAGTGCTAGGCCTTCTGACAGGGTTGGGGCCAACCTCCTGACTTTC. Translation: CSARPSDRVGANLLTF.

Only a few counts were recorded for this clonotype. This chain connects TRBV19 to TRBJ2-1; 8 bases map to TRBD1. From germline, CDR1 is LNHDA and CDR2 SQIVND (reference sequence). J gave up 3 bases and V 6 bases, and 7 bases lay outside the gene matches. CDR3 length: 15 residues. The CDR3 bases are TGTGCCAGTAGGCGACAGGGGACAATCTACAATGAGCAGTTCTTC. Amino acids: CASRRQGTIYNEQFF.